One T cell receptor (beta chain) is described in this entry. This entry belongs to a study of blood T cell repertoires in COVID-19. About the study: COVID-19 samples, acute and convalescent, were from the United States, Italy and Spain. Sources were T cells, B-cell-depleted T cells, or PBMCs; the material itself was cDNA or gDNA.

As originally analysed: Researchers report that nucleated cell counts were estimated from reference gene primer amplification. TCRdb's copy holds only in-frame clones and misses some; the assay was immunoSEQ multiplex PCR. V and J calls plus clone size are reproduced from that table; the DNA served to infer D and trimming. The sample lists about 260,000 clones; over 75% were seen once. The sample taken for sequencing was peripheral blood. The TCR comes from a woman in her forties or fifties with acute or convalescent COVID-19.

CDR3 region: CASSAWGVTDTQYF. CDR3 in DNA: TGTGCCAGCAGTGCTTGGGGGGTCACAGATACGCAGTATTTT. The gene calls are TRBV6-4 and TRBJ2-3; perhaps TRBD2 as D (6 bases). The CDR3 loop spans 14 amino acids. V lost 4 bases and J lost 2, with 10 bases in between. The germline gives CDR1 MRHNA, CDR2 SNTAGT.